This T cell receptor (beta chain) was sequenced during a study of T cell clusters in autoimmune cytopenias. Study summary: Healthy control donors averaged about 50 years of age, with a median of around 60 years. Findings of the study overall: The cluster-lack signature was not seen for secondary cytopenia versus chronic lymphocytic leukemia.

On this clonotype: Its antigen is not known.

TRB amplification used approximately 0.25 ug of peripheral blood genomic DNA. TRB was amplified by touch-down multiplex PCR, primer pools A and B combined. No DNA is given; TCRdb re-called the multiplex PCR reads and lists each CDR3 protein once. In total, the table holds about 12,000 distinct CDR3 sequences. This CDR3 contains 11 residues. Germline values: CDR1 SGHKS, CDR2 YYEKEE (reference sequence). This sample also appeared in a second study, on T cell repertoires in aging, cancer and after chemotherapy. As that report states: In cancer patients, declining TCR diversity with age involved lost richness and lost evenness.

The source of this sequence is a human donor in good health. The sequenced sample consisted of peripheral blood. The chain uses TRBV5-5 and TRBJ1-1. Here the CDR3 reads CASTEYTEAFF.